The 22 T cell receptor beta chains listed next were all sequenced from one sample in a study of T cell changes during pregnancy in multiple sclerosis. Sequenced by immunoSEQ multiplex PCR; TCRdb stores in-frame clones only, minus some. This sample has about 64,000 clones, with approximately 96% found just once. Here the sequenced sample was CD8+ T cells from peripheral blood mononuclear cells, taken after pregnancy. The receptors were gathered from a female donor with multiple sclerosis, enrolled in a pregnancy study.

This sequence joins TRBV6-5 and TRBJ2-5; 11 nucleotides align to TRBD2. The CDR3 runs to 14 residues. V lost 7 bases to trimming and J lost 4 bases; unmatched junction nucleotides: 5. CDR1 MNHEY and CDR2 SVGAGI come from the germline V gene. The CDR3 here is CASKNSGRAETQYF. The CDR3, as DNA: TGTGCCAGCAAAAATAGCGGGAGGGCAGAGACCCAGTACTTC.

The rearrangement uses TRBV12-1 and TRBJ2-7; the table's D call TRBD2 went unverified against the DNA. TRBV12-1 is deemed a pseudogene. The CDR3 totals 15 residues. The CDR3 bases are TGTGCCAGCAGCCCCGACCGAGGTGGCCTCTACGAGCAGTACTTC. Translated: CASSPDRGGLYEQYF.

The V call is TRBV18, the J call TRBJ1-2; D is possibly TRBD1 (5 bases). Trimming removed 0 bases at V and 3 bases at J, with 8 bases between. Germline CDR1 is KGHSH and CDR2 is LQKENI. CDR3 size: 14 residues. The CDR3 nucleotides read TGTGCCAGCTCACCACCTGACAGATACTATGGCTACACCTTC. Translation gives CASSPPDRYYGYTF.

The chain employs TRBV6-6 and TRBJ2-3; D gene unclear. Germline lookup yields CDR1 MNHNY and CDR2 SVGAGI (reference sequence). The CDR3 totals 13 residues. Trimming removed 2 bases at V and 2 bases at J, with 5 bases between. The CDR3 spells CASSYALTDTQYF. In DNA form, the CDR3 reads TGTGCCAGCAGTTACGCACTCACAGATACGCAGTATTTT.

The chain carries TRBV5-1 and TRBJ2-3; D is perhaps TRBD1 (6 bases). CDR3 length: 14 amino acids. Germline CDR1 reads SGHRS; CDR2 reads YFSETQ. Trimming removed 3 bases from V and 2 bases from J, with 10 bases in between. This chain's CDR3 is CASSSNRDTDTQYF. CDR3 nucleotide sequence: TGCGCCAGCAGCTCAAACAGGGACACAGATACGCAGTATTTT.

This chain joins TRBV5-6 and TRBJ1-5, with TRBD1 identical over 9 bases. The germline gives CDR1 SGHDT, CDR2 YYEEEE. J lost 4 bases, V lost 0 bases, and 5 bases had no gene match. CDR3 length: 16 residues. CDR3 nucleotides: TGTGCCAGCAGCTTGGCGGGGACAGGGACTAATCAGCCCCAGCATTTT. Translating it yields CASSLAGTGTNQPQHF.

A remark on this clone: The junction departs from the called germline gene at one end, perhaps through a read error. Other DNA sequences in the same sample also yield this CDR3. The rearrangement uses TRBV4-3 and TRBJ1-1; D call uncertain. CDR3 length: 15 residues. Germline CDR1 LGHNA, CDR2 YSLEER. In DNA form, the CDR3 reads TGCGCTAGCAGCCAAGATCGCGGAGAGAACACTGAAGCTTTCTTT. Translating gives CASSQDRGENTEAFF.

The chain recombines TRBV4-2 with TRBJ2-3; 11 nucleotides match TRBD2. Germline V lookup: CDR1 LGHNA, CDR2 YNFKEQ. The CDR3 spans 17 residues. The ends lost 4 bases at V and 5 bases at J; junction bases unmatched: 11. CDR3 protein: CASSPELTSGIIDTQYF. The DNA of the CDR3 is TGTGCCAGCAGCCCCGAATTGACTAGCGGGATCATAGATACGCAGTATTTT.

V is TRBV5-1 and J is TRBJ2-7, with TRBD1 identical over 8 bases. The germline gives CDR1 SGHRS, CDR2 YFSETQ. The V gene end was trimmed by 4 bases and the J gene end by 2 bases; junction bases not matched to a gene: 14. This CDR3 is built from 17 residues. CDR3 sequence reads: CASSQEPGVQGAYEQYF. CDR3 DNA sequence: TGCGCCAGCAGCCAAGAACCCGGTGTACAGGGGGCCTACGAGCAGTACTTC.

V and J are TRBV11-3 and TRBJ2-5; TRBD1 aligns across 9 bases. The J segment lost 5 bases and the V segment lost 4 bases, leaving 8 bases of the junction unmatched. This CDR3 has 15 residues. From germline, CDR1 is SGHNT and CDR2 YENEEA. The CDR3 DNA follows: TGTGCCAGCAGCTCAACAGGGGGCGCCGGGGAGACCCAGTACTTC. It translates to CASSSTGGAGETQYF. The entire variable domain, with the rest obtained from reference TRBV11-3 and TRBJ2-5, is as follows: EAGVVQSPRYKIIEKKQPVAFWCNPISGHNTLYWYLQNLGQGPELLIRYENEEAVDDSQLPKDRFSAERLKGVDSTLKIQPAELGDSAVYLCASSSTGGAGETQYFGPGTRLLVL.

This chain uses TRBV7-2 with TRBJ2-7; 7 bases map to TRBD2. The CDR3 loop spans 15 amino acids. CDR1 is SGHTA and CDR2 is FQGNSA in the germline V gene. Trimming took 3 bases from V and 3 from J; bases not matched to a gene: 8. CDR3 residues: CASSLPSGTLYEQYF. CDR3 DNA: TGTGCCAGCAGCTTGCCGAGCGGGACCCTCTACGAGCAGTACTTC.

CDR3 protein: CASSPELYNEQFF. CDR3 nucleotide sequence: TGTGCCAGCAGCCCGGAACTATACAATGAGCAGTTCTTC. V usage is TRBV7-6 and J usage is TRBJ2-1; D is ambiguous. Trimming removed 5 bases at V and 4 bases at J, with 9 bases between. Germline V gene sequence: CDR1 SGHVS, CDR2 FNYEAQ. This CDR3 comprises 13 residues.

CDR3 protein: CASSPLAAQMNTEAFF. The CDR3 DNA is TGTGCCAGCTCACCCTTGGCGGCGCAGATGAACACTGAAGCTTTCTTT. The chain joins TRBV18 to TRBJ1-1, with D unresolved. Deletions cut 3 bases from V and 0 bases from J, with 14 bases between. The CDR3 length is 16 residues. The germline CDR1 and CDR2 sequences are KGHSH and LQKENI. Looking up the rest from reference TRBV18 and TRBJ1-1 gives the full variable domain: NAGVMQNPRHLVRRRGQEARLRCSPMKGHSHVYWYRQLPEEGLKFMVYLQKENIIDESGMPKERFSAEFPKEGPSILRIQQVVRGDSAAYFCASSPLAAQMNTEAFFGQGTRLTVV.

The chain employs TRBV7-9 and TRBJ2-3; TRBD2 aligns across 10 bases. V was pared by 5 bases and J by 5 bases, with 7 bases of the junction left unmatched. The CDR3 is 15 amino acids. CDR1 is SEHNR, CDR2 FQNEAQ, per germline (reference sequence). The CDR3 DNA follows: TGTGCCAGCAGCCGCCCAGCGGGAGGGCGAGATACGCAGTATTTT. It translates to CASSRPAGGRDTQYF.

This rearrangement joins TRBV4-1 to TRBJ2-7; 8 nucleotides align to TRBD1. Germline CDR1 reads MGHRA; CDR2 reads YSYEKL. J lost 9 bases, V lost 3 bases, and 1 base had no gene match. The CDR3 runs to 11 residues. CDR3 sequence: CASSHGQGQYF. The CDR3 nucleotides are TGCGCCAGCAGCCACGGACAGGGGCAGTACTTC.

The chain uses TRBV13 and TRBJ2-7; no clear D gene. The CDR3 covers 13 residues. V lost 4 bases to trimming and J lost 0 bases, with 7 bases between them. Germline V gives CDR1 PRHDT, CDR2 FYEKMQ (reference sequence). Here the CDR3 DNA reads TGTGCCAGCAGCTCACCTAGCTCCTACGAGCAGTACTTC. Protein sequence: CASSSPSSYEQYF.

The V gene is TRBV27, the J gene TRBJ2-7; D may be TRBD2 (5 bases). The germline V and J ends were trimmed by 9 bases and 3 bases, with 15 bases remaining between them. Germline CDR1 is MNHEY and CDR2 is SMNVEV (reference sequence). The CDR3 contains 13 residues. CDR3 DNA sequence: TGTGCCAGTTCACATGGGAGAATCTACGAGCAGTACTTC. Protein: CASSHGRIYEQYF.

This chain's CDR3 is CATSDRQRFTDTQYF. DNA for the CDR3: TGTGCCACCAGCGATCGACAGCGCTTTACAGATACGCAGTATTTT. The chain is built from TRBV15 and TRBJ2-3; possible D gene TRBD1, 5 bases. Trimming shortened V by 5 bases and J by 3 bases, and 15 bases separated the two germline ends. The length of the CDR3 is 15 residues. Germline CDR1 is LNHNV and CDR2 is YYDKDF (reference sequence).

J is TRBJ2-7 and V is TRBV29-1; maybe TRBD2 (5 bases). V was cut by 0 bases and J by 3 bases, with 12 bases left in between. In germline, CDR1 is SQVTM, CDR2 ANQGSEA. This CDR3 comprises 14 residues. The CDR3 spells CSVEDRGRGYEQYF. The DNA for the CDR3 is TGCAGCGTTGAAGATCGAGGGAGAGGCTACGAGCAGTACTTC.

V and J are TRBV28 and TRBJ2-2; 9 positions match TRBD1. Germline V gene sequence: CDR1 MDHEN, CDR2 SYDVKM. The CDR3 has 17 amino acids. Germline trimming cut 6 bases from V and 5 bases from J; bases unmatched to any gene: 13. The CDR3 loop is CASRLFIGQGLTGELFF. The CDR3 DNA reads TGTGCCAGCAGACTCTTCATAGGACAGGGGTTGACCGGGGAGCTGTTTTTT.

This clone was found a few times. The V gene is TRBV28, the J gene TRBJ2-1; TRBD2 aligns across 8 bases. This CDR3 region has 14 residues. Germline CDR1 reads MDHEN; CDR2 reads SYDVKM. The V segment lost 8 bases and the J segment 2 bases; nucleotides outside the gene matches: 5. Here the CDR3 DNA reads TGTGCCAGCTTTATGCGGGAGGCCTACAATGAGCAGTTCTTC. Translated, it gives CASFMREAYNEQFF. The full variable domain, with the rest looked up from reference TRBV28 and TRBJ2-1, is DVKVTQSSRYLVKRTGEKVFLECVQDMDHENMFWYRQDPGLGLRLIYFSYDVKMKEKGDIPEGYSVSREKKERFSLILESASTNQTSMYLCASFMREAYNEQFFGPGTRLTVL.

CDR3 nucleotides: TGTGCCAGCAGTCCACGGGGGGATGATGACTATGGCTACACCTTC. Protein sequence: CASSPRGDDDYGYTF. This chain joins TRBV28 and TRBJ1-2; D perhaps matches TRBD1 (5 bases). The V gene lost 5 bases and the J gene lost 3 bases, with 16 bases spanning the gap. CDR1 and CDR2 from the germline V gene are MDHEN and SYDVKM. The CDR3 sequence is 15 residues long.